This TCR beta chain is drawn from a study of cytomegalovirus exposure and HLA in healthy donors. Points from the study as a whole: Confirmation was obtained in vitro that a few CMV-associated chains are specific for CMV antigens.

Comments on this clone: No antigen is known for it.

Assay: immunoSEQ multiplex PCR; the TCRdb copy retains only in-frame clones and omits some. The table lists around 300,000 clones, roughly 90% of them singletons. The germline V gene has CDR1 DFQATT and CDR2 SNEGSKA (reference sequence). V dropped 8 bases and J dropped 1 base, with 8 bases sitting between them. This CDR3 is 11 amino acids long. This clonotype originated in a woman between 18 and 29 years old in good health and CMV-seronegative. The chain is built from TRBV20-1 and TRBJ1-2; D not certain. The sequencing input was PBMCs. The CDR3 spells CSPASNYGYTF. The CDR3 DNA reads TGCAGTCCCGCCAGTAACTATGGCTACACCTTC.